This T cell receptor beta chain was documented in a study of shared clonotypes between healthy human individuals. Profiled with immunoSEQ multiplex PCR; TCRdb holds only in-frame clones, not every one. The top ten clones hold approximately 1.5% of a sample with approximately 940,000 clones, less than 85% of them seen once. Germline CDR1 SGHNT, CDR2 YENEEA. The V end lost 3 bases, the J end lost 4 bases, and 6 bases lay between the germline ends. There are 12 residues in the CDR3. Sequencing used memory CD4+ T cells sorted from blood. Regarding subset: CD45RA-negative fraction. This clonotype was sampled from a man between 18 and 35 years old in good health. The chain recombines TRBV11-3 with TRBJ1-2, with no clear D. CDR3 sequence: CASSFGLYGYTF. DNA for the CDR3: TGTGCCAGCAGCTTCGGGCTCTATGGCTACACCTTC. Variable domain in full (rest from reference TRBV11-3 and TRBJ1-2): EAGVVQSPRYKIIEKKQPVAFWCNPISGHNTLYWYLQNLGQGPELLIRYENEEAVDDSQLPKDRFSAERLKGVDSTLKIQPAELGDSAVYLCASSFGLYGYTFGSGTRLTVV.